This T cell receptor beta chain was profiled in a study of T cell changes during pregnancy in multiple sclerosis. This CDR3 has 17 amino acids. Trimming cost V 2 bases and J 0 bases, with 13 bases left between them. CDR1 and CDR2 from the germline V gene are PRHDT and FYEKMQ (reference sequence). TCRdb's table, derived via immunoSEQ multiplex PCR, lists solely in-frame clones and lacks some. The sample holds tens of thousands of clones, 92% seen once. The V call is TRBV13, the J call TRBJ1-4, with D hard to call. Material: CD4+ T cells from peripheral blood mononuclear cells, obtained in the second trimester of pregnancy. The TCR sequence derives from a female donor with multiple sclerosis, enrolled in a pregnancy study. CDR3 sequence: CASSLNGVSATNEKLFF. The CDR3 nucleotides are TGTGCCAGCAGCTTAAACGGAGTTTCTGCAACTAATGAAAAACTGTTTTTT.